The rows below give T cell receptor beta chains drawn from one sample of a study of shared T cell receptors in the human thymus. Measured with immunoSEQ multiplex PCR; TCRdb has only the in-frame clones, and not every one. The table lists hundreds of thousands of clones, 85% to 95% of them singletons, with around 0.019% in the top ten. The sequenced sample consisted of thymocytes. The receptor source for this set is a human donor. Each CDR3 is given with its conserved first and last residue. Each record gives: V gene, J gene, clone size, D gene, CDR3 DNA, CDR3 protein. The D gene is left open where the match is weak. Only some rows state a clone size, as once, few, many or a class for expanded clones.

V gene: TRBV30; J gene: TRBJ1-1; clone size: few; D gene: -; CDR3 DNA: TGTGCCTGGAGTTCCGTGGCAGGACGTACTGAAGCTTTCTTT; CDR3 protein: CAWSSVAGRTEAFF
V gene: TRBV7-2; J gene: TRBJ2-5; clone size: -; D gene: -; CDR3 DNA: TGTGCCAGCAGCTTAGGTGGGTTGAGGGAGACCCAGTACTTC; CDR3 protein: CASSLGGLRETQYF
V gene: TRBV7-2; J gene: TRBJ2-5; clone size: -; D gene: TRBD1; CDR3 DNA: TGTGCCAGCAGCCCTGGCGGGACAGGGATCGGAGAGACCCAGTACTTC; CDR3 protein: CASSPGGTGIGETQYF
V gene: TRBV7-3; J gene: TRBJ2-5; clone size: -; D gene: TRBD2; CDR3 DNA: TGTGCCAGCAGCCAATCGAGCGGGAGCAACCGGGAGACCCAGTACTTC; CDR3 protein: CASSQSSGSNRETQYF
V gene: TRBV28; J gene: TRBJ2-6; clone size: -; D gene: TRBD1; CDR3 DNA: TGTGCCAGCACCCCGACAGGGTCTGGGGCCAACGTCCTGACTTTC; CDR3 protein: CASTPTGSGANVLTF
V gene: TRBV7-9; J gene: TRBJ2-6; clone size: -; D gene: -; CDR3 DNA: TGTGCCAGCAGCCAGAACTCTGGGGCCAACGTCCTGACTTTC; CDR3 protein: CASSQNSGANVLTF
V gene: TRBV5-6; J gene: TRBJ2-7; clone size: -; D gene: -; CDR3 DNA: TGTGCCAGCAGCCCCGGAGGGGGGGGAGAGCAGTACTTC; CDR3 protein: CASSPGGGGEQYF
V gene: TRBV7-2; J gene: TRBJ2-7; clone size: -; D gene: -; CDR3 DNA: TGTGCCAGCAGCTTCCGGCCCACACGTTCCTACTACGAGCAGTACTTC; CDR3 protein: CASSFRPTRSYYEQYF
V gene: TRBV27; J gene: TRBJ1-2; clone size: once; D gene: -; CDR3 DNA: TGTGCCAGCAGTTTTTTAATGCAGGACCCACAGCTCTTTTATGGCTACACCTTC; CDR3 protein: CASSFLMQDPQLFYGYTF
V gene: TRBV28; J gene: TRBJ2-1; clone size: -; D gene: -; CDR3 DNA: TGTGCCAGCAGTTTATGTCAGGGGTTCTTCTGCAATGAGCAGTTCTTC; CDR3 protein: CASSLCQGFFCNEQFF
V gene: TRBV28; J gene: TRBJ2-1; clone size: -; D gene: -; CDR3 DNA: TGTGCCAGCAGTTTAGAACCATACAATGAGCAGTTCTTC; CDR3 protein: CASSLEPYNEQFF
V gene: TRBV28; J gene: TRBJ2-5; clone size: once; D gene: TRBD2; CDR3 DNA: TGTGCCAGCAGTTCCCAATCAGCGGGAGATGAGACCCAGTACTTC; CDR3 protein: CASSSQSAGDETQYF
V gene: TRBV29-1; J gene: TRBJ2-3; clone size: -; D gene: TRBD2; CDR3 DNA: TGCAGCGTTGAATGTCTAGCGGGAGGGCCTAGGGGCACAGATACGCAGTATTTT; CDR3 protein: CSVECLAGGPRGTDTQYF
V gene: TRBV6-1; J gene: TRBJ2-7; clone size: -; D gene: TRBD1; CDR3 DNA: TGTGCCAGCAGTACGGACAGGGATTGGCACGAGCAGTACTTC; CDR3 protein: CASSTDRDWHEQYF
V gene: TRBV10-3; J gene: TRBJ1-1; clone size: -; D gene: -; CDR3 DNA: TGTGCCATCAGGCCCCGGGACACTAGGAACACTGAAGCTTTCTTT; CDR3 protein: CAIRPRDTRNTEAFF
V gene: TRBV6-5; J gene: TRBJ2-7; clone size: -; D gene: TRBD1; CDR3 DNA: TGTGCCAGCAGCCCCGGGACAGGGGGCGGATACGAGCAGTACTTC; CDR3 protein: CASSPGTGGGYEQYF
V gene: TRBV28; J gene: TRBJ2-3; clone size: -; D gene: TRBD2; CDR3 DNA: TGTGCCAGCAGTTTCGCTAGCGGGCTCATGCAGTATTTT; CDR3 protein: CASSFASGLMQYF
V gene: TRBV7-8; J gene: TRBJ2-3; clone size: -; D gene: TRBD2; CDR3 DNA: TGTGCCAGCAGCACAAGACTAGCTAGCACAGATACGCAGTATTTT; CDR3 protein: CASSTRLASTDTQYF
V gene: TRBV4-3; J gene: TRBJ1-5; clone size: few; D gene: -; CDR3 DNA: TGCGCCAGCAGCCAAGATCCGTTGAATCAGCCCCAGCATTTT; CDR3 protein: CASSQDPLNQPQHF
V gene: TRBV6-5; J gene: TRBJ1-4; clone size: -; D gene: -; CDR3 DNA: TGTGCCAGCAGCCCCCACAGGGTCTCAAATGAAAAACTGTTTTTT; CDR3 protein: CASSPHRVSNEKLFF
V gene: TRBV6-5; J gene: TRBJ2-5; clone size: -; D gene: -; CDR3 DNA: TGTGCCAGCAGTTACCTCCCAGGAAAAGAGACCCAGTACTTC; CDR3 protein: CASSYLPGKETQYF
V gene: TRBV28; J gene: TRBJ2-4; clone size: -; D gene: TRBD2; CDR3 DNA: TGTGCCAGCAGTTTATTTGACCTGCGGGGAGGGCTAGCCAAAAACATTCAGTACTTC; CDR3 protein: CASSLFDLRGGLAKNIQYF
V gene: TRBV25-1; J gene: TRBJ2-7; clone size: -; D gene: -; CDR3 DNA: TGTGCCAGCAGTGAATGGCGGACAGACTACGAGCAGTACTTC; CDR3 protein: CASSEWRTDYEQYF
V gene: TRBV6-5; J gene: TRBJ2-5; clone size: -; D gene: TRBD2; CDR3 DNA: TGTGCCAGCAGTTACAACGGGAGGAAAGAGACCCAGTACTTC; CDR3 protein: CASSYNGRKETQYF
V gene: TRBV7-4; J gene: TRBJ1-1; clone size: -; D gene: -; CDR3 DNA: TGTGCCAGCAGCTTAGAGGGGAACACTGAAGCTTTCTTT; CDR3 protein: CASSLEGNTEAFF
V gene: TRBV19; J gene: TRBJ2-3; clone size: -; D gene: -; CDR3 DNA: TGTGCCAGTAGTCTGAGTGGGGCGAAACCAACAGATACGCAGTATTTT; CDR3 protein: CASSLSGAKPTDTQYF
V gene: TRBV6-6; J gene: TRBJ2-7; clone size: -; D gene: -; CDR3 DNA: TGTGCCAGCAGTTACAGGCGGGGAGAATACGAGCAGTACTTC; CDR3 protein: CASSYRRGEYEQYF
V gene: TRBV2; J gene: TRBJ2-1; clone size: -; D gene: -; CDR3 DNA: TGTGCCAGCAGTGAAGGGCAGTACAATGAGCAGTTCTTC; CDR3 protein: CASSEGQYNEQFF
V gene: TRBV28; J gene: TRBJ1-1; clone size: -; D gene: TRBD1; CDR3 DNA: TGTGCCAGCCGGACTTCAGGGGGCACTGAAGCTTTCTTT; CDR3 protein: CASRTSGGTEAFF
V gene: TRBV25-1; J gene: TRBJ2-5; clone size: -; D gene: -; CDR3 DNA: TGTGCCAGCATGGGCTCCCTGCAAGAGACCCAGTACTTC; CDR3 protein: CASMGSLQETQYF
V gene: TRBV13; J gene: TRBJ1-1; clone size: -; D gene: -; CDR3 DNA: TGTGCCAGCAGCTTACCTCAAGACCTACGGACTGAAGCTTTCTTT; CDR3 protein: CASSLPQDLRTEAFF
V gene: TRBV7-6; J gene: TRBJ2-3; clone size: once; D gene: TRBD2; CDR3 DNA: TGTGCCAGCAGCTCGAGTGGGATACTAGCGCTCACAACAGATACGCAGTATTTT; CDR3 protein: CASSSSGILALTTDTQYF
V gene: TRBV19; J gene: TRBJ2-5; clone size: -; D gene: -; CDR3 DNA: TGTGCCAGTAGTATAATTGCAGGTCAAGAGACCCAGTACTTC; CDR3 protein: CASSIIAGQETQYF
V gene: TRBV7-3; J gene: TRBJ2-1; clone size: -; D gene: TRBD2; CDR3 DNA: TGTGCCAGCAGCCTCAGCGGGAGGCTCTCCTACAATGAGCAGTTCTTC; CDR3 protein: CASSLSGRLSYNEQFF
V gene: TRBV9; J gene: TRBJ2-1; clone size: -; D gene: -; CDR3 DNA: TGTGCCAGCAGCGTAGATCCCACAGGGGAGGTCAATGAGCAGTTCTTC; CDR3 protein: CASSVDPTGEVNEQFF
V gene: TRBV6-6; J gene: TRBJ1-2; clone size: once; D gene: TRBD1; CDR3 DNA: TGTGCCAGCAGTTACACAGACAGGGGCCTCTATGGCTACACCTTC; CDR3 protein: CASSYTDRGLYGYTF
V gene: TRBV4-1; J gene: TRBJ1-2; clone size: -; D gene: -; CDR3 DNA: TGCGCCAGCAGCCAAACAGGGAAGAATGGCTACACCTTC; CDR3 protein: CASSQTGKNGYTF
V gene: TRBV4-1; J gene: TRBJ2-1; clone size: few; D gene: TRBD2; CDR3 DNA: TGCGCCAGCAGCCAAGATTTAGCGGGGGGAGGGATCAATGAGCAGTTCTTC; CDR3 protein: CASSQDLAGGGINEQFF
V gene: TRBV10-3; J gene: TRBJ2-6; clone size: -; D gene: TRBD2; CDR3 DNA: TGTGCCCCGGGGGGGGCGCCGAGCTCTGGGGCCAACGTCCTGACTTTC; CDR3 protein: CAPGGAPSSGANVLTF
V gene: TRBV4-2; J gene: TRBJ2-1; clone size: -; D gene: TRBD2; CDR3 DNA: TGTGCCAGCAGCGCTAGCGGGAGAATCCTTTACAATGAGCAGTTCTTC; CDR3 protein: CASSASGRILYNEQFF
V gene: TRBV28; J gene: TRBJ2-7; clone size: -; D gene: -; CDR3 DNA: TGTGCCAGTAGCGGTTATTCCTACGAGCAGTACTTC; CDR3 protein: CASSGYSYEQYF
V gene: TRBV6-6; J gene: TRBJ2-6; clone size: -; D gene: -; CDR3 DNA: TGTGCCAGCAGTCGGGACGCCAGCTCTGGGGCCAACGTCCTGACTTTC; CDR3 protein: CASSRDASSGANVLTF
V gene: TRBV7-9; J gene: TRBJ1-2; clone size: few; D gene: -; CDR3 DNA: TGTGCCAGCAGCTTACCCCCTCCTGATGGCTACACCTTC; CDR3 protein: CASSLPPPDGYTF
V gene: TRBV7-9; J gene: TRBJ1-5; clone size: few; D gene: -; CDR3 DNA: TGTGCCAGCAGCCCGGGGGCAGGGGAGCAACAGCCCCAGCATTTT; CDR3 protein: CASSPGAGEQQPQHF
V gene: TRBV28; J gene: TRBJ2-7; clone size: -; D gene: -; CDR3 DNA: TGTGCCAGCAGTTTGGTCCCCGGGGACGAGCAGTACTTC; CDR3 protein: CASSLVPGDEQYF
V gene: TRBV6-1; J gene: TRBJ2-3; clone size: -; D gene: TRBD2; CDR3 DNA: TGTGCCAGCAGTGAAGGTGGGCTAGCGGGCCACACAGATACGCAGTATTTT; CDR3 protein: CASSEGGLAGHTDTQYF
V gene: TRBV4-1; J gene: TRBJ2-7; clone size: -; D gene: -; CDR3 DNA: TGCGCCAGCAGCCAAGATCGGGACGAGCAGTACTTC; CDR3 protein: CASSQDRDEQYF
V gene: TRBV28; J gene: TRBJ1-2; clone size: -; D gene: -; CDR3 DNA: TGTGCCAGCAGCGAAACTAACTATGGCTACACCTTC; CDR3 protein: CASSETNYGYTF
V gene: TRBV6-1; J gene: TRBJ2-1; clone size: -; D gene: -; CDR3 DNA: TGTGCCAGCAGTGAGAACTCCAAAGGGCAGCAGTTCTTC; CDR3 protein: CASSENSKGQQFF
V gene: TRBV7-2; J gene: TRBJ1-2; clone size: -; D gene: TRBD1; CDR3 DNA: TGTGCCAGCAGCCCCGAATCCGGGACAGAGGACACCTTC; CDR3 protein: CASSPESGTEDTF